This entry is about one T cell receptor (beta chain). The specificity of this receptor is unknown. Base qualities are not at hand, and no much larger clone is one base apart. The data derive from a study of identical twins (dated by TCRdb to about 2016). Study-wide context: To test whether fetal clonotypes persist, this study deep-sequenced TCR alpha and beta repertoires from monozygotic twins, from unrelated adults of various ages, and from cord blood. To rule out contamination, the twin experiments were replicated at different times with different library preparation protocols.

All donors were healthy Caucasians. The twin cohort comprised three pairs of female monozygotic twins, all aged about 18 to 29 years. The RNA used for TCR libraries was isolated from peripheral blood mononuclear cells. Results the study describes overall, beyond this receptor: Because the same donors could not be followed over many years, the conclusions relied on cross-sectional statistical analysis. Abundant cord blood beta clonotypes had fewer insertions, young adult naive repertoires showed a similar but weaker trend, and memory repertoires showed no such trend. Zero-insertion analyses could be partly confounded by invariant T cells such as MAIT and iNKT, although diverse VJ usage argued against such confounding for most clonotypes. In monozygotic twins, recombination models systematically underestimated out-of-frame TCR alpha sharing, but the models matched the sharing seen between unrelated individuals. Compared with coincidental sharing between unrelated individuals, out-of-frame TCR alpha sequences shared between twins showed an excess of sequences with low generation probability. A weaker excess of twin sharing was found in beta out-of-frame sequences because the signal-to-noise ratio was lowered by fewer shared sequences.

The library relied on 5' RACE. Sequencer: Illumina HiSeq 2000. Template switching introduced a universal primer binding site; the final cDNA contained a unique molecular identifier, enabling accurate counting of TCR cDNA molecules. Specific primers in the conserved constant-segment region were used to synthesize first-strand cDNA for TCR alpha and beta chains. To control for contamination, each cDNA library was double barcoded with a SMART-Mk sample barcode plus Illumina barcodes. TruSeq adapter sequences and Illumina sample barcodes were added in two successive PCR steps. The Illumina HiSeq platform was used with custom primers to sequence TCR alpha and beta cDNA libraries. The source study handled its data this way. MiGEC was used to process raw reads and extract unique molecular identifiers, and MiXCR was used to find CDR3 positions. Recombination models were inferred per individual with the repgenHMM and IGoR tools using an EM algorithm. Shared clonotype analysis was performed with the tcR package in R, normalizing sharing by the product of cloneset sizes. To study raw recombination free of thymic and clonal selection effects, out-of-frame nonproductive sequences were analyzed. The public reads were reanalyzed by TCRdb: fastp trimming at Q25, MiXCR alignment, in-frame beta chains only. Rows with a matching CDR3 protein are joined into one entry that keeps the most common DNA and genes. The authors' filters were not applied to this entry. Present in this sample are over 550,000 distinct CDR3 sequences, roughly 7.2% of which were seen just once. The ten largest make up 1.6% of the sample.

V loses 7 bases at its end and J loses 6 bases; junction bases beyond the gene matches: 10. The germline V gene provides CDR1 SNHLY and CDR2 FYNNEI. Taken from cysteine to phenylalanine, the CDR3 has 15 residues. Only the CDR3 portion is preserved as DNA: 45 bases, with reading frame beginning at the first base. The same specimen was also included in a second study, on yellow fever vaccine responses in identical twins. That second report states: The T cell response to vaccination in identical twins was reported by the authors to appear partly convergent and partly personalized. In identical twins, the study followed T cell clones that responded to the vaccine with precision.

This clonotype originated in a woman under 30 in good health. The source material was PBMCs. The chain joins TRBV2 to TRBJ2-1; the central 9 bases match TRBD2. The nucleotides are TGTGCCAGCAATCGGGACGGACTAGCGAGCAATGAGCAGTTCTTC. Its product reads: CASNRDGLASNEQFF.